Below, 9 T cell receptor beta chains from the same sample are listed, as sequenced in a study of CD8+ T cells in alopecia areata. Once RNA had been extracted, it was reverse transcribed into cDNA to act as the sequencing template. Repertoires were generated with immunoSEQ multiplex PCR, while TCRdb's copy carries only in-frame clones and drops some. The sample lists approximately 280,000 clones; 58% were seen once. Treatment in this sample: oral pan-JAK inhibitor, 5-10 mg twice daily. Sequenced material: CD4+ T cells sorted from blood, taken at week 24, from a patient treated with tofacitinib. The receptor set was obtained from a human donor with alopecia areata.

V usage is TRBV7-2 and J usage is TRBJ2-2; unclear D gene. The CDR3 is 16 residues long. Germline CDR1 reads SGHTA; CDR2 reads FQGNSA. Between the trimmed V and J ends, which lost 6 bases and 1 base, there was a span of 15 bases. CDR3 DNA: TGTGCCAGCAGTCAAAACGAGATTATGAACACCGGGGAGCTGTTTTTT. Its protein product is CASSQNEIMNTGELFF.

The chain recombines TRBV2 with TRBJ2-2; 7 bases are shared with TRBD1. The CDR3 has 13 residues. V dropped 5 bases and J dropped 6; count of bases not matched to a gene: 3. Germline V gives CDR1 SNHLY, CDR2 FYNNEI. CDR3 DNA: TGTGCCAGCAGTTATCAGGGGGCCGGGGAGCTGTTTTTT. Protein sequence: CASSYQGAGELFF. The full variable domain, in which reference TRBV2 and TRBJ2-2 provide the parts outside the CDR3, is EPEVTQTPSHQVTQMGQEVILRCVPISNHLYFYWYRQILGQKVEFLVSFYNNEISEKSEIFDDQFSVERPDGSNFTLKIRSTKLEDSAMYFCASSYQGAGELFFGEGSRLTVL.

This rearrangement joins TRBV30 to TRBJ2-7, with 10 bases fitting TRBD2. This CDR3 is 16 amino acids long. Trimming at V came to 0 bases and at J to 0 bases, leaving 5 bases not matched to a gene. Germline CDR1 and CDR2: GTSNPN and SVGIG (reference sequence). This CDR3 reads CAWSVASGGSSYEQYF. Written as DNA, the CDR3 is TGTGCCTGGAGTGTGGCTAGCGGGGGCAGCTCCTACGAGCAGTACTTC.

The chain is built from TRBV29-1 and TRBJ2-7; 8 bases map to TRBD1. V shed 6 bases, J shed 3 bases, and the junction held 10 bases outside the gene matches. The germline CDR1 and CDR2 sequences are SQVTM and ANQGSEA. The CDR3 totals 14 residues. This CDR3 is CSVAPRTGSYEQYF. CDR3 in DNA: TGCAGCGTGGCCCCCCGGACAGGGAGCTACGAGCAGTACTTC.

The rearrangement links TRBV30 to TRBJ1-1; 8 bases are a match to TRBD1. The germline V gene encodes CDR1 GTSNPN and CDR2 SVGIG (reference sequence). The junction had 3 bases not matched to a gene; V was cut back by 0 bases and J by 0 bases. The CDR3 loop spans 15 amino acids. CDR3 amino acids: CAWSVLTGVNTEAFF. DNA of the CDR3: TGTGCCTGGAGTGTACTGACAGGGGTGAACACTGAAGCTTTCTTT.

About this clone itself: The sample holds other DNA sequences that translate to the same CDR3. The CDR3 nucleotides are TGTGCCAGCTCAAGACAGGGGAACACTGAAGCTTTCTTT. It is translated as CASSRQGNTEAFF. This chain joins TRBV18 and TRBJ1-1; 7 nucleotides align to TRBD1. Trimming cost V 5 bases and J 1 base; bases outside gene matches: 1. Germline V gives CDR1 KGHSH, CDR2 LQKENI. The CDR3 has 13 residues. The full variable domain, its missing parts supplied by reference TRBV18 and TRBJ1-1, is NAGVMQNPRHLVRRRGQEARLRCSPMKGHSHVYWYRQLPEEGLKFMVYLQKENIIDESGMPKERFSAEFPKEGPSILRIQQVVRGDSAAYFCASSRQGNTEAFFGQGTRLTVV.

The table lists this clone with a few counts. This chain joins TRBV29-1 and TRBJ1-1, with 9 positions matching TRBD1. The CDR3 has 15 residues. With 7 bases clipped from V and 5 bases from J, the junction kept 14 bases outside the gene matches. Germline values: CDR1 SQVTM, CDR2 ANQGSEA. The CDR3 reads CSGTGRGQGRTEAFF. The DNA for the CDR3 is TGCAGCGGGACGGGGCGAGGACAGGGGCGAACTGAAGCTTTCTTT.

CDR3 nucleotide sequence: TGCGCCAGCAGCCGCGACGCACAGGGTGATCAGCCCCAGCATTTT. Translation: CASSRDAQGDQPQHF. The chain joins TRBV4-3 to TRBJ1-5, with TRBD1 as a possible D gene (6 bases). The CDR3 extends over 15 amino acids. The germline V gene encodes CDR1 LGHNA and CDR2 YSLEER. With 4 bases removed from V and 5 bases from J, the gap between germline ends came to 15 bases.

This clone was seen once. The rearrangement uses TRBV27 and TRBJ2-2; D is possibly TRBD2 (5 bases). V lost 3 bases and J lost 4, with 6 bases in between. The CDR3 runs 13 residues. Germline V lookup: CDR1 MNHEY, CDR2 SMNVEV (reference sequence). Here the CDR3 DNA reads TGTGCCAGCAGTTTTGGAGGCACCGGGGAGCTGTTTTTT. As protein: CASSFGGTGELFF.